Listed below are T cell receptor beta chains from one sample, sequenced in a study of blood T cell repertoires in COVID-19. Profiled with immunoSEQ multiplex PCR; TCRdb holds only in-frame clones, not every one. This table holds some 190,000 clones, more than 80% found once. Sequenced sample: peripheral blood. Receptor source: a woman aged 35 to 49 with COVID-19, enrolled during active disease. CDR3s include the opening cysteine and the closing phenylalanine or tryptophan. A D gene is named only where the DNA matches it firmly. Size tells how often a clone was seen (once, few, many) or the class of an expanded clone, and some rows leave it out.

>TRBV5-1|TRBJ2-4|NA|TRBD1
TGCGCCAGCAGCTCAACAGGGGGCCCGGCCAAAAACATTCAGTACTTC
CASSSTGGPAKNIQYF
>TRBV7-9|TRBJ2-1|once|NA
TGTGCCAGCAGCTCAAATCGGGGAGCGTACAATGAGCAGTTCTTC
CASSSNRGAYNEQFF
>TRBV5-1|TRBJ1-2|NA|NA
TGCGCCAGCAGCTTGGCTGACAGCGACTATGGCTACACCTTC
CASSLADSDYGYTF
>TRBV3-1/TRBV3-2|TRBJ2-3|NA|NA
TGTGCCAGCAGCCAAGATATCGGCACAGATACGCAGTATTTT
CASSQDIGTDTQYF
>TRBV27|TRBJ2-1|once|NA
TGTGCCAGCTCATTTCTAGCCTACAATGAGCAGTTCTTC
CASSFLAYNEQFF
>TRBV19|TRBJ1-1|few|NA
TGTGCCAGTGGCGTGGGCCGTGCGATATTCTTT
CASGVGRAIFF
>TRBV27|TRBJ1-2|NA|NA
TGTGCCAGCAGCCCGGCTGGGAGGACAAACTATGGCTACACCTTC
CASSPAGRTNYGYTF
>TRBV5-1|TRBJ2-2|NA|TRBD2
TGCGCCAGCAGCTTTGGGACTAGCACCGGGGAGCTGTTTTTT
CASSFGTSTGELFF
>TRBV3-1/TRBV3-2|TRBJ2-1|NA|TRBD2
TGTGCCAGCAGCCCCAGATCTAGGACTAGCGGGCCCCCCAATGAGCAGTTCTTC
CASSPRSRTSGPPNEQFF
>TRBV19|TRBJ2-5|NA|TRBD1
TGTGCCAGTAGTATTCTAGCCCCGGGACAGGGAGGGGAGACCCAGTACTTC
CASSILAPGQGGETQYF
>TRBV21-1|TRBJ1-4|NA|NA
TGTGCCAGCAGCACCCTGGACGGGGGGGAAAAACTGTTTTTT
CASSTLDGGEKLFF
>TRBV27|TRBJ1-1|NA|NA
TGTGCCAGCAGTTATGATGGGGCAGTGAACACTGAAGCTTTCTTT
CASSYDGAVNTEAFF
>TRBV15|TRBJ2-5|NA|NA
TGTGCCACCAAGACCAGGAACCAAGAGACCCAGTACTTC
CATKTRNQETQYF
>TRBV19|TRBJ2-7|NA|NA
TGTGCCAGTAGTATAGAGGCAGGGTTACTTCTCGAGCAGTACTTC
CASSIEAGLLLEQYF
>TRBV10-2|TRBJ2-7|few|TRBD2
TGCGCCAGCAGCCCCGGACTAGCGGGAGGGCCTAGCGAGCAGTACTTC
CASSPGLAGGPSEQYF
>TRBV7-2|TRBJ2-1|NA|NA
TGTGCCAGCAGCAAAAGCACTGTAAGTGTCGTCGCGAATGAGCAGTTCTTC
CASSKSTVSVVANEQFF
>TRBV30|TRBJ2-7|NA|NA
TGTGCATGCACAACCGGGACAAGGTACGAGCAGTACTTC
CACTTGTRYEQYF
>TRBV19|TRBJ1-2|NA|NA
TGTGCCAGTAGTATAGGTCACAGGGTTCCGGGCTACACCTTC
CASSIGHRVPGYTF
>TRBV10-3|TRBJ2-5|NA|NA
TGTGCCATCAGTGGGCCCCAAGAGACCCAGTACTTC
CAISGPQETQYF
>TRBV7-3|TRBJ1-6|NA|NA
TGTGCCAGCAGCCTGCAGGGTTCTTCACCCCTCCACTTT
CASSLQGSSPLHF
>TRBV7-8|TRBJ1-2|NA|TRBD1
TGTGCCAGCAGCTTCGGCGGACAGGGAAATGGCTACACCTTC
CASSFGGQGNGYTF
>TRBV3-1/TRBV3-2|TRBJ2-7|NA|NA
TGTGCCAGCAGCCAAGAGGGGCGTAATGGAGAGCAGTACTTC
CASSQEGRNGEQYF
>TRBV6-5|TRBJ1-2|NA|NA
TGTGCCAGCAGTTCCGAGCGGGGGAGCTATGGCTACACCTTC
CASSSERGSYGYTF
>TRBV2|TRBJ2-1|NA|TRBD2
TGTGCCAGCAGTGAAGGACTACCGGGAGGGGGGGAGCAGTTCTTC
CASSEGLPGGGEQFF
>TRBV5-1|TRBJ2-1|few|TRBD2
TGCGCCAGCAGCCCGGGGACTAGCGGGAGGTACTCCTACAATGAGCAGTTCTTC
CASSPGTSGRYSYNEQFF
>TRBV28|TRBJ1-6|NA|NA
TGTGCCAGCAGCCTGCGGGTGGCGTCACCCCTCCACTTT
CASSLRVASPLHF
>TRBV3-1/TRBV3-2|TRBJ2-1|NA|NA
TGTGCCAGCAGCCAAGGTCTTGGCGGGGAGCAGTTCTTC
CASSQGLGGEQFF
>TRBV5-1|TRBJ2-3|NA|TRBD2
TGCGCCAGCAGCTTGCTTCTAGCGGGAGTCGGCGATACGCAGTATTTT
CASSLLLAGVGDTQYF
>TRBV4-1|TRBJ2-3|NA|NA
TGCGCCAGCAGCCAGATGGGAGACCCGGGAGATACGCAGTATTTT
CASSQMGDPGDTQYF
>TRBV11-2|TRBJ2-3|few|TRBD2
TGTGCCAGCAGCTCACCCCTACTAGCGGGAGGCACAGATACGCAGTATTTT
CASSSPLLAGGTDTQYF
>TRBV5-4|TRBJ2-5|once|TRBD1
TGTGCCAGCAGCGGGACAGGGGGCAAGGAGACCCAGTACTTC
CASSGTGGKETQYF
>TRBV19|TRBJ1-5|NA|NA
TGTGCCAGTAGTATCCGACAGTACAATCAGCCCCAGCATTTT
CASSIRQYNQPQHF
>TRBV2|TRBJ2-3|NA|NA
TGTGCCAGCAGTGAAGACAGGGCTAGCACAGATACGCAGTATTTT
CASSEDRASTDTQYF
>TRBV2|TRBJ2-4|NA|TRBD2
TGTGCCAGCAGCGGAAGCGGGGGGGCCAACATTCAGTACTTC
CASSGSGGANIQYF
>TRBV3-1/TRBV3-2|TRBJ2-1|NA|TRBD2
TGTGCCAGCAGCCAAGAGCTAGCGGGTCTTTACAATGAGCAGTTCTTC
CASSQELAGLYNEQFF
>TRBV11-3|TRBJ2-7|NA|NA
TGTGCCAGCAGTCCATCTAGCCTTACGGAGCAGTACTTC
CASSPSSLTEQYF
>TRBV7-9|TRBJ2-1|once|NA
TGTGCCAGCAGCCACCGGGAGCAGTTCTTC
CASSHREQFF
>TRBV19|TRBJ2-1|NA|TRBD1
TGTGCCAGCCAAACAGGGACAGGGGGCGGTGAGCAGTTCTTC
CASQTGTGGGEQFF
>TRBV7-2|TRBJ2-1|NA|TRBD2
TGTGCCAGCAGCTTAGCTAGCGGGGCCTACAATGAGCAGTTCTTC
CASSLASGAYNEQFF
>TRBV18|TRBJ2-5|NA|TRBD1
TGTGCCAGCTCACCGGACAGGGCAGCGGAGACCCAGTACTTC
CASSPDRAAETQYF
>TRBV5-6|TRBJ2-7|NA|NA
TGTGCCAGCAGCTTTTTCCTACAGGGTTCCGAGCAGTACTTC
CASSFFLQGSEQYF
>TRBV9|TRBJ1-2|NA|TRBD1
TGTGCCAGCAGCGTATCCACAGGGGGACTTTACACCTTC
CASSVSTGGLYTF
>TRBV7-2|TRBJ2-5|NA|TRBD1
TGTGCCAGCAGCCAAAGACAGGGGGCCTTATTCCTTGAGACCCAGTACTTC
CASSQRQGALFLETQYF
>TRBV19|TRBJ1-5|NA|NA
TGTGCCAGTAGTCCAGACAGGAGCAATCAGCCCCAGCATTTT
CASSPDRSNQPQHF
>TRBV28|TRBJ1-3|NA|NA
TGTGCCAGCAGGCCCGACAGACGCTCTGGAAACACCATATATTTT
CASRPDRRSGNTIYF